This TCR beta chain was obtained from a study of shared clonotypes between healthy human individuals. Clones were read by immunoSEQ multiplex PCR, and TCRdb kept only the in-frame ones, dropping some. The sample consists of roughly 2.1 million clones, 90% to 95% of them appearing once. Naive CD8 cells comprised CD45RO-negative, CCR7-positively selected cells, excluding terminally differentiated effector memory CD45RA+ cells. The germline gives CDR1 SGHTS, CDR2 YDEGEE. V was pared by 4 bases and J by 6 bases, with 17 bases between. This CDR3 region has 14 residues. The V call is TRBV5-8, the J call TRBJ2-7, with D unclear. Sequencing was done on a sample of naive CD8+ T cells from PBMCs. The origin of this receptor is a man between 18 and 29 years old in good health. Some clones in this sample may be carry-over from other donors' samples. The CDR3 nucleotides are TGTGCCAGCAGCGGGGTCTGGAGTCTCCGCGAGCAGTACTTC. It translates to CASSGVWSLREQYF.